This T cell receptor beta chain was retrieved from a study of cytomegalovirus exposure and HLA in healthy donors. In the PCR, 60 Vbeta and 13 Jbeta primers were used. Under the authors' procedure: Roughly 11 million shared chains were among some 80 million unique TCR beta chains counted in a later analysis. Using immunoSEQ multiplex PCR, the repertoire was profiled, and TCRdb retains in-frame clones only, with some absent. V, J and clone size derive from that table, while D and trimming were established from the DNA sequence. Of approximately 100,000 clones listed, roughly 80% are singletons. This CDR3 has 14 amino acids. J gave up 6 bases and V 5 bases, and 3 bases lay outside the gene matches. Germline V gene sequence: CDR1 MNHEY, CDR2 SVGAGI. Overall study findings and caveats: The classifier reportedly diagnosed cytomegalovirus status with high sensitivity and specificity.

This clone came up a few times. The antigen remains unidentified. The sequenced sample was PBMCs. The V call is TRBV6-5, the J call TRBJ1-6; 8 nucleotides line up with TRBD1. The receptor's source is a female donor in good health and CMV-seropositive. The CDR3 coding sequence is TGTGCCAGCAGTCGTGACAGGGGTAATTCACCCCTCCACTTT. It encodes CASSRDRGNSPLHF.